This TCR beta chain was observed in a study of blood T cell repertoires in COVID-19. Across the whole study: PBMCs, B-cell-depleted T cells, or T cells provided the cDNA or gDNA that made up the material.

Sequencing used immunoSEQ multiplex PCR; TCRdb keeps in-frame clones, though not all of them. The data show some 290,000 clones, 90% seen once. CDR1 is SEHNR, CDR2 FQNEAQ, per germline (reference sequence). After removal of 2 bases from V and 7 bases from J, the junction contained 7 bases not matched to a gene. The CDR3 has 15 amino acids. Those who participated ranged in age from about 18 to 89 years and resided in about 24 US areas. Shortly before study entry, within 2 weeks, exposed participants had met a COVID-19 case. Sample: PBMCs or T cells enriched from blood (not recorded which). The sequence came from a woman in her 30s who had been exposed to COVID-19. The chain has TRBV7-9 and TRBJ1-5, with 8 bases fitting TRBD1. CDR3 sequence reads: CASSLTGGPGQPQHF. Written as DNA, the CDR3 is TGTGCCAGCAGCTTAACAGGGGGACCTGGGCAGCCCCAGCATTTT.